The 18 T cell receptor beta chains below were found in one sample sequenced in a study of CD8 T cells in ankylosing spondylitis. Study-wide results and limits: One TCR beta motif, made up of roughly eight highly homologous variants, appeared characteristic of ankylosing spondylitis blood.

TCRdb fed the 5' RACE reads into MiXCR, producing one record per CDR3 protein. The data hold about 390,000 distinct CDR3 sequences, with about 22% observed a single time. No antigens are known for them. Sequencing was carried out using blood, either unsorted or a sorted T cell fraction (not recorded which). The receptors come from a male donor with ankylosing spondylitis.

V is TRBV5-6 and J is TRBJ2-3, with 13 bases lining up with TRBD2. V lost 4 bases to trimming and J lost 7 bases; unmatched junction nucleotides: 12. Looked up from germline, CDR1 is SGHDT and CDR2 is YYEEEE. CDR3 size: 17 residues. This CDR3 reads CASSPEGLAGPRNTQYF. The CDR3 DNA follows: TGTGCCAGCAGCCCCGAGGGACTAGCGGGGCCTAGGAATACGCAGTATTTT.

This clonotype appeared a few times. The V call is TRBV5-1, the J call TRBJ2-6; a possible D gene is TRBD1 (5 bases). Germline CDR1 SGHRS, CDR2 YFSETQ. Deletions cut 1 base from V and 0 bases from J, with 14 bases between. The CDR3 extends over 18 amino acids. CDR3: CASSLLTATRSGANVLTF. The CDR3 DNA is TGCGCCAGCAGCTTGCTGACAGCCACTCGCTCTGGGGCCAACGTCCTGACTTTC. The variable domain in full, with the rest retrieved from reference TRBV5-1 and TRBJ2-6, is KAGVTQTPRYLIKTRGQQVTLSCSPISGHRSVSWYQQTPGQGLQFLFEYFSETQRNKGNFPGRFSGRQFSNSRSEMNVSTLELGDSALYLCASSLLTATRSGANVLTFGAGSRLTVL.

This clonotype was observed a few times. This chain links TRBV7-4 with TRBJ2-2; 11 nucleotides line up with TRBD2. The V and J ends lost 7 bases and 1 base, in that order; junction bases with no gene match: 8. The germline V gene has CDR1 SGHVT and CDR2 SQSDAQ. This CDR3 has 17 amino acids. The CDR3 here is CASNLTSGTMNTGELFF. In nucleotides, the CDR3 is TGTGCCAGCAACCTGACTAGCGGGACTATGAACACCGGGGAGCTGTTTTTT.

V gene TRBV7-2 combines with J gene TRBJ1-5; a possible D gene is TRBD1 (6 bases). The CDR3 totals 14 residues. V was clipped by 5 bases and J by 3 bases, with 11 bases between them. CDR1 is SGHTA and CDR2 is FQGNSA in the germline V gene. The DNA for the CDR3 is TGTGCCAGCAGCCAAGGACAGACCAATCAGCCCCAGCATTTT. It translates to CASSQGQTNQPQHF.

In its sample, this clonotype was seen a few times. V gene TRBV2 combines with J gene TRBJ2-6; the D gene is possibly TRBD1 (5 bases). V lost 4 bases and J lost 2, with 12 bases in between. Germline-derived CDR1 and CDR2 are SNHLY and FYNNEI. The CDR3 totals 16 residues. CDR3 nucleotides: TGTGCCAGCAGTGCCAGGGTTGTTACTGGGGCCAACGTCCTGACTTTC. Amino acids: CASSARVVTGANVLTF.

This clonotype has a single count. The CDR3 nucleotides read TGCAGTGCTATTAGCACAGGGGTAGAGACCCAGTACTTC. Its translation is CSAISTGVETQYF. The rearrangement links TRBV20-1 to TRBJ2-5, with TRBD1 matching 7 bases. J was trimmed by 4 bases and V by 4 bases; bases with no gene match: 6. Per the germline V gene, CDR1 is DFQATT and CDR2 is SNEGSKA (reference sequence). This CDR3 is 13 amino acids long.

The rearrangement uses TRBV29-1 and TRBJ2-5; 11 bases agree with TRBD1. The germline V gene encodes CDR1 SQVTM and CDR2 ANQGSEA. J lost 1 base, V lost 7 bases, and 5 bases had no gene match. This CDR3 has 14 amino acids. CDR3 region: CSGAGTGGQETQYF. Written as DNA, the CDR3 is TGCAGCGGGGCCGGGACAGGGGGCCAAGAGACCCAGTACTTC.

This clonotype came up a few times. This chain joins TRBV10-3 and TRBJ1-2; TRBD1 is a possible D gene (5 bases). From germline, CDR1 is ENHRY and CDR2 SYGVKD. The germline V and J ends were trimmed by 4 bases and 5 bases, with 8 bases remaining between them. The CDR3 sequence is 12 residues long. CDR3 sequence (DNA): TGTGCCATCAGTGCGGAGGGGTATGGCTACACCTTC. This translates into CAISAEGYGYTF.

The chain couples TRBV13 to TRBJ2-1, with TRBD2 matching over 9 bases. The CDR3 loop spans 17 amino acids. The J segment lost 8 bases and the V segment lost 0 bases, leaving 11 bases of the junction unmatched. CDR1 and CDR2 (germline): PRHDT, FYEKMQ (reference sequence). CDR3 coding DNA: TGTGCCAGCAGCTTAGGATGGCGGGAGGGCCTCGGCGATGAGCAGTTCTTC. Residues: CASSLGWREGLGDEQFF.

CDR3 nucleotide sequence: TGTGCCAGCAGTTACTCTCCGGTTCGTGGATCGGATACGCAGTATTTT. This gives the protein CASSYSPVRGSDTQYF. The chain is built from TRBV6-2 or TRBV6-3 and TRBJ2-3; D ambiguous. CDR1 MNHEY and CDR2 SVGEGT come from the germline V gene. The CDR3 runs 16 residues. V was trimmed by 0 bases and J by 6 bases, leaving 16 bases between them.

This clonotype has just a few counts. The chain joins TRBV6-1 to TRBJ1-5; D is perhaps TRBD1 (6 bases). Trimming took off 6 bases at V and 2 bases at J, with 20 bases between the two ends. The CDR3 has 17 amino acids. Germline V gene lookup returns CDR1 MNHNS and CDR2 SASEGT. CDR3 nucleotides: TGTGCCAGCAGCCCGGGGCCGGGGGGCTACGGCAATCAGCCCCAGCATTTT. Translated: CASSPGPGGYGNQPQHF.

The genes are TRBV14 and TRBJ2-1, with D unresolved. Germline V gene lookup returns CDR1 SGHDN and CDR2 FVKESK. The V end was cut by 4 bases, the J end by 5 bases, with 15 bases between. The CDR3 is 15 amino acids. Here the CDR3 reads CASSLRLENDNEQFF. CDR3 bases: TGTGCCAGCAGCCTTCGATTAGAGAATGACAATGAGCAGTTCTTC.

The genes are TRBV18 and TRBJ2-3; D uncertain. The CDR3 is 14 amino acids. Trimming took off 3 bases at V and 6 bases at J, with 13 bases between the two ends. Per the germline V gene, CDR1 is KGHSH and CDR2 is LQKENI. CDR3 loop: CASSPPWVTDTQYF. DNA for the CDR3: TGTGCCAGCTCACCTCCATGGGTGACGGATACGCAGTATTTT.

The chain couples TRBV7-8 to TRBJ1-4, with D perhaps TRBD1 (6 bases). Germline assignment: CDR1 SGHVS and CDR2 FQNEAQ. V lost 4 bases to trimming and J lost 5 bases, with 23 bases between them. CDR3 length: 18 amino acids. The CDR3 nucleotides are TGTGCCAGCAGCTCAATTACCCGACAGGATTACCGCAATGAAAAACTGTTTTTT. Protein sequence: CASSSITRQDYRNEKLFF. The full variable domain, rest sourced from reference TRBV7-8 and TRBJ1-4, is GAGVSQSPRYKVAKRGQDVALRCDPISGHVSLFWYQQALGQGPEFLTYFQNEAQLDKSGLPSDRFFAERPEGSVSTLKIQRTQQEDSAVYLCASSSITRQDYRNEKLFFGSGTQLSVL.

This chain connects TRBV5-1 to TRBJ1-1; D gene unclear. The CDR3 totals 13 residues. The germline CDR1 and CDR2 sequences are SGHRS and YFSETQ. Trimming took off 3 bases at V and 5 bases at J, with 11 bases between the two ends. CDR3 region: CASSSRRETEAFF. The CDR3 DNA sequence: TGCGCCAGCAGCTCCCGGAGGGAGACTGAAGCTTTCTTT.

This clonotype occurred a few times. This rearrangement joins TRBV7-9 to TRBJ1-1; 8 nucleotides agree with TRBD1. CDR3 length: 14 amino acids. J lost 5 bases, V lost 3 bases, and 5 bases had no gene match. Germline CDR1 SEHNR, CDR2 FQNEAQ (reference sequence). Here the CDR3 DNA reads TGTGCCAGCAGCTTCCGGACAGGGCGGACTGAAGCTTTCTTT. Its protein is CASSFRTGRTEAFF.

This clonotype turned up a few times. The chain uses TRBV28 and TRBJ2-5; TRBD1 aligns across 7 bases. Germline V gives CDR1 MDHEN, CDR2 SYDVKM. The CDR3 is 15 amino acids. Trimming removed 6 bases from V and 4 bases from J; junction bases left unmatched: 11. DNA of the CDR3: TGTGCCAGCAGCCCCCGACAGGGAAGGCGAGAGACCCAGTACTTC. Amino acid sequence: CASSPRQGRRETQYF.

The chain couples TRBV9 to TRBJ2-1; no clear D. V lost 4 bases and J lost 8, with 22 bases in between. The CDR3 consists of 16 residues. Germline CDR1 SGDLS, CDR2 YYNGEE. The CDR3 nucleotides read TGTGCCAGCAGCCCTCGTTTGGAGACCTGGACCGATGAGCAGTTCTTC. Residues: CASSPRLETWTDEQFF.